Below, one TCR beta chain is given with its context. Its cognate antigen is unknown. The data were obtained in a study of T cells after yellow fever vaccination. Study summary: Preparation used SMART-Seq v4 Ultra Low Input for the low-cell-number fractions.

Each CDR3 protein gets one entry after TCRdb re-called the 5' RACE reads with MiXCR. Among 200,000 to 300,000 distinct CDR3 sequences, about 7% were seen once, and the ten largest hold 0.8% to 1.2%. Overall study findings and caveats: From the bulk population, abundant clonotypes could contaminate and appear within FACS-sorted repertoires. Across the CD4 and CD8 compartments, a small share of clonotypes was present in both. Subsequent booster samples again held most clones from primary vaccination (96% CD4, roughly 90% CD8).

The origin of this receptor is a young man who received the YFV17D yellow fever vaccine. The sequencing used CD4+ T cells sorted from PBMCs, collected on the day of the yellow fever booster vaccination.

Here the CDR3 reads CASSLTGGIGPLHF. In DNA form, the CDR3 reads TGTGCCAGCAGCCTCACAGGGGGCATCGGCCCCCTCCACTTT. The V call is TRBV7-9, the J call TRBJ1-6; 9 bases agree with TRBD1. The CDR3 is made up of 14 amino acids. Germline V CDR1 and CDR2: SEHNR, FQNEAQ (reference sequence). V lost 5 bases and J lost 13; bases outside the gene matches: 9.